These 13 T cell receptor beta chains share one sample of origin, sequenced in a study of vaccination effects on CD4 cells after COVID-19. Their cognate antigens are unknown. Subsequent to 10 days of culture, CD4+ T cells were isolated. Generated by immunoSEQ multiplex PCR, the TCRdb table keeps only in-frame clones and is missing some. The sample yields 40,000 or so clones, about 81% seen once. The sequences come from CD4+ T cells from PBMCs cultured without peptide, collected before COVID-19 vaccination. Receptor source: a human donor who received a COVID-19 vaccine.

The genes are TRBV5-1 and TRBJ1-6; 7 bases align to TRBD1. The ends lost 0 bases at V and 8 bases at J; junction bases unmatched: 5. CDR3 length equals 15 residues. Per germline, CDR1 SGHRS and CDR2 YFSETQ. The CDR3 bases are TGCGCCAGCAGCTTGGCGGGACAGCCCTATTCACCCCTCCACTTT. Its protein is CASSLAGQPYSPLHF.

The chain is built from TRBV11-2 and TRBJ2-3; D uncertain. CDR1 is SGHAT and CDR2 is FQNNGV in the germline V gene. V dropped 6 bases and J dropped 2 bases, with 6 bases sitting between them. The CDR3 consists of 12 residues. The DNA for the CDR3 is TGTGCCAGCAGTCCGTCCACAGATACGCAGTATTTT. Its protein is CASSPSTDTQYF.

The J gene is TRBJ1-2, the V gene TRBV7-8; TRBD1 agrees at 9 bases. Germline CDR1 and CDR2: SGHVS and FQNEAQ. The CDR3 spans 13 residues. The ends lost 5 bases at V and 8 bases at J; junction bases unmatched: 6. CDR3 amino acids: CASSLRTGEGYTF. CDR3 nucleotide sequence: TGTGCCAGCAGCCTGAGGACAGGGGAAGGCTACACCTTC.

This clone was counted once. CDR3 DNA: TGTGCCAGCAGACACACTACAGGGCCTTGGCAGCCCCAGCATTTT. Translation: CASRHTTGPWQPQHF. This chain uses TRBV6-5 with TRBJ1-5; perhaps TRBD1 as D (6 bases). Germline V gene data show CDR1 as MNHEY and CDR2 as SVGAGI. V was cut by 6 bases and J by 7 bases, with 19 bases left in between. The CDR3 extends over 15 amino acids.

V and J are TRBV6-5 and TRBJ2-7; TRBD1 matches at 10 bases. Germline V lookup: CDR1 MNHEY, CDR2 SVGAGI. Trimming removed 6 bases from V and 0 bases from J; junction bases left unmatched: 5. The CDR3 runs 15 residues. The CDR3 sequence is CASRAGTGASYEQYV. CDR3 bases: TGTGCCAGCAGGGCCGGGACAGGGGCCTCCTACGAGCAGTACGTC.

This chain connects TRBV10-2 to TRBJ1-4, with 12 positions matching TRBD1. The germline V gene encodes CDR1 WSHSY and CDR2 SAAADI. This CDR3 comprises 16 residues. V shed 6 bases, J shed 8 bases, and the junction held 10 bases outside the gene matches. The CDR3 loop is CASRGTGGLEYEKLFF. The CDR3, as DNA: TGCGCCAGCAGGGGGACAGGGGGCCTTGAATACGAAAAACTGTTTTTT.

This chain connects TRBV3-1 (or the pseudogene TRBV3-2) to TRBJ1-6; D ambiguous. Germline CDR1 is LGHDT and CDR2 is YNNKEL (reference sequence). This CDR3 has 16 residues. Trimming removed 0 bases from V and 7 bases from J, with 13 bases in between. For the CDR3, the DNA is TGTGCCAGCAGCCAAGAGGGCCGGGGATTCAATTCACCCCTCCACTTT. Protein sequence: CASSQEGRGFNSPLHF.

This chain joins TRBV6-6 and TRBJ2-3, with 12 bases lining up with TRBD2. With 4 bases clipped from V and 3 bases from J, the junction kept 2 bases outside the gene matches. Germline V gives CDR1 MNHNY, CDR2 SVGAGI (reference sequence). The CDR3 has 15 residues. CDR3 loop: CASSWTSGATDTQYF. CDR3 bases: TGTGCCAGCAGTTGGACTAGCGGGGCTACAGATACGCAGTATTTT.

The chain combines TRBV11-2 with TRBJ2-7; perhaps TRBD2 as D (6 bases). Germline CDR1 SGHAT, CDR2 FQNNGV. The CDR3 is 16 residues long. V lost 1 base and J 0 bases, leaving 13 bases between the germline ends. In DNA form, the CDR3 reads TGTGCCAGCAGCTTAGTGGGCGGGGCGTACTCCTACGAGCAGTACGTC. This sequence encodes CASSLVGGAYSYEQYV.

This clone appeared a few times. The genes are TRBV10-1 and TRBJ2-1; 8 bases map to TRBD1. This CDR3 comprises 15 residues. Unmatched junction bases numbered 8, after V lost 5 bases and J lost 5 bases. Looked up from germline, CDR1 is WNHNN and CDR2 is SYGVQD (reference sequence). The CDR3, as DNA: TGCGCCAGCAGTCTCGACAGGGGATGGGACAATGAGCAGTTCTTC. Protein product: CASSLDRGWDNEQFF.

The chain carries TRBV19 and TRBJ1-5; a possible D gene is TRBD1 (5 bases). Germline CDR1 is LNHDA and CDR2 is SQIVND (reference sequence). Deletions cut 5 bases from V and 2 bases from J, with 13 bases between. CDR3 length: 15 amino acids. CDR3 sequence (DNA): TGTGCCAGTAGTCGTGGGGCGGGCGGCAATCAGCCCCAGCATTTT. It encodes CASSRGAGGNQPQHF.

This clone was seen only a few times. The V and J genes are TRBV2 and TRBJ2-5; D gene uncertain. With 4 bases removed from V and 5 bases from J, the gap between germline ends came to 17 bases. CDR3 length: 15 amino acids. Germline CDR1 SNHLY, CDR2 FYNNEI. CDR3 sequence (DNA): TGTGCCAGCAGTGGGACCCATAATACCGGGGAGACCCAGTACTTC. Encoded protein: CASSGTHNTGETQYF.

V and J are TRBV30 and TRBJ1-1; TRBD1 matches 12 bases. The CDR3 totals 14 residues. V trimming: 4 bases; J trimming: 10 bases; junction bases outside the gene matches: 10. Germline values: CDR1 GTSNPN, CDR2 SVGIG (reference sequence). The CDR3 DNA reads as TGTGCCTGGAAGAGGGACAGGGGGCGGGGTGGAGCTTTCTTT. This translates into CAWKRDRGRGGAFF.